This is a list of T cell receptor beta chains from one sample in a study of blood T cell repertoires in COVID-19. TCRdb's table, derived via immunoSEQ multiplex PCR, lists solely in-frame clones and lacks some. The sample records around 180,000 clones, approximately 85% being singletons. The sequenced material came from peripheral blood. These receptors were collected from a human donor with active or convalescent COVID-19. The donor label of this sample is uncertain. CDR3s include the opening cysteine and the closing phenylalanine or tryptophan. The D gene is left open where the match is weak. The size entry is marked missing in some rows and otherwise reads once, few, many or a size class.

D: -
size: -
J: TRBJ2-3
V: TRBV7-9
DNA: TGTGCCAGCAGCTTAGCCTCAGATACGCAGTATTTT
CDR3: CASSLASDTQYF

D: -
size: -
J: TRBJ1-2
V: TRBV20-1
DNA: TGCAGTGCTCAAGGCTACACCTTC
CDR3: CSAQGYTF

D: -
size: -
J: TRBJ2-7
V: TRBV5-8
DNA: TGTGCCAGCAACCCTAGGCTTGCCTACGAGCAGTACTTC
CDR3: CASNPRLAYEQYF

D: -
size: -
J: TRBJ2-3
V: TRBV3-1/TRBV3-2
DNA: TGTGCCAGCAGCCAAGAAAGCGGAGTCGGGCAGTATTTT
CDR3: CASSQESGVGQYF

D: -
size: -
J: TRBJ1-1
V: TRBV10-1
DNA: TGCGCCAGCAGTCCTGGGCTCCCCACTGAAGCTTTCTTT
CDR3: CASSPGLPTEAFF

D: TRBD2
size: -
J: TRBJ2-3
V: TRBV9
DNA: TGTGCCAGCAGTCGGATGACTAGCGGGAAAACTCTAGATACGCAGTATTTT
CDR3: CASSRMTSGKTLDTQYF

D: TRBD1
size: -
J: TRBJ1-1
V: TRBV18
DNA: TGTGCCAGCTCAAGGAACAGGGGAGAAACTGAAGCTTTCTTT
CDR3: CASSRNRGETEAFF

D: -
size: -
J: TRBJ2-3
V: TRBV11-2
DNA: TGTGCCAGCAGCTTGCGGAGGACCAAAGATACGCAGTATTTT
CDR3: CASSLRRTKDTQYF

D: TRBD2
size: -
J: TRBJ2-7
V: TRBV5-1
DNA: TGCGCCAGCAGCTTGGTTAGCGGGAGGGCCAGTTACGAGCAGTACTTC
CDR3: CASSLVSGRASYEQYF

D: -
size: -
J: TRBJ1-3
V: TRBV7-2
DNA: TGTGCCAGCAGCCCGACCTTAAGGAGCTCCACGAACACCATATATTTT
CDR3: CASSPTLRSSTNTIYF

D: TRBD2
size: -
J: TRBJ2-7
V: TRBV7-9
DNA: TGTGCCAGCAGCTCCACTAGCGGTCCCTCCTACGAGCAGTACTTC
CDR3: CASSSTSGPSYEQYF

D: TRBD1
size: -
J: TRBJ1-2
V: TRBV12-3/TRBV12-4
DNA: TGTGCCAGCAGTTTATTGACAGGGGCTGGCTACACCTTC
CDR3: CASSLLTGAGYTF

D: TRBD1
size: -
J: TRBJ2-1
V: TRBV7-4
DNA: TGTGCCAGCAGCTTAGCGGACAGGAGCTCCTACAATGAGCAGTTCTTC
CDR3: CASSLADRSSYNEQFF

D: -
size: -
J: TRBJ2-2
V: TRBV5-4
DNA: TGTGCCAGCAGCCCCCGGGAGGGGGCCTACACCGGGGAGCTGTTTTTT
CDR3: CASSPREGAYTGELFF

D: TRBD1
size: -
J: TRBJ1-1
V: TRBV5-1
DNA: TGCGCCAGCAGCTCGGGACAGGGGGCGCAAGCTTTCTTT
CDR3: CASSSGQGAQAFF

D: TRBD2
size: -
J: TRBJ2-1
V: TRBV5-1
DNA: TGCGCCAGCAGCTTGGTTACTAGCGGGGTCAATGAGCAGTTCTTC
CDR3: CASSLVTSGVNEQFF

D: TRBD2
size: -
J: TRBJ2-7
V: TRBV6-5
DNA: TGTGCCAGCAGCCAAACAGCTAGCGGGACCTACGAGCAGTACTTC
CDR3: CASSQTASGTYEQYF

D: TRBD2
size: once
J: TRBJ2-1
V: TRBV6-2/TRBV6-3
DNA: TGTGCCAGCAGTTACGAACTAGCGGGTCGCGCCCGGGATGAGCAGTTCTTC
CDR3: CASSYELAGRARDEQFF

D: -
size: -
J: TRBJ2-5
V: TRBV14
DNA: TGTGCCAGCAGCCAGGGGAGGTCCCAGTACCAAGAGACCCAGTACTTC
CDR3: CASSQGRSQYQETQYF

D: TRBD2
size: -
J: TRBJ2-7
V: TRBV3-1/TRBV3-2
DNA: TGTGCCAGCAGCCACAGCGGGGGGACCTACGAGCAGTACTTC
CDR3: CASSHSGGTYEQYF

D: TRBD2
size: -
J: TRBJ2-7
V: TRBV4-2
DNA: TGTGCCAGCCGGGGGGGGTCCTACGAGCAGTACTTC
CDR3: CASRGGSYEQYF

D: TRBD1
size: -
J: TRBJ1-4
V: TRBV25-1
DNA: TGTGCCAGCAGTGCCGGACAGGGGGCTACTAATGAAAAACTGTTTTTT
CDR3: CASSAGQGATNEKLFF

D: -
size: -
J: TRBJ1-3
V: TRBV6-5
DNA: TGTGCCAGCAGTTACGTGGACAGTGGGGGAAACACCATATATTTT
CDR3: CASSYVDSGGNTIYF

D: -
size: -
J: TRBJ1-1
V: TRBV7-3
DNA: TGTGCCAGCAGCTTAGGAGGGACGAACACTGAAGCTTTCTTT
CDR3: CASSLGGTNTEAFF

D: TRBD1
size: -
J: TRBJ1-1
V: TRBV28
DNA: TGTGCCAGCAGTTCGCCCGGACAGGGGGGTGACACTGAAGCTTTCTTT
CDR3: CASSSPGQGGDTEAFF

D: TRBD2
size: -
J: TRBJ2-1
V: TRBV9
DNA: TGTGCCAGCAGCGACGGGACTAGCGTCTACAATGAGCAGTTCTTC
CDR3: CASSDGTSVYNEQFF

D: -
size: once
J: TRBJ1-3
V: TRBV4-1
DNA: TGCGCCAGCAGCCAGACCCGGGACTCTGGCTCGAACACCATATATTTT
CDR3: CASSQTRDSGSNTIYF

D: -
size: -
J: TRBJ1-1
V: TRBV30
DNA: TGTGCCTGGAGTGTACTTTGGACTGAAGCTTTCTTT
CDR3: CAWSVLWTEAFF

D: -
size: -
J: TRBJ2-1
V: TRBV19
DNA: TGTGCCAGTCTCTCCGGGCAGGGCTACAATGAGCAGTTCTTC
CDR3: CASLSGQGYNEQFF

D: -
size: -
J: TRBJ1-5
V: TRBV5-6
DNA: TGTGCCAGCAGCTTATTTAGTTCAGGGGTTAGCAATCAGCCCCAGCATTTT
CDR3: CASSLFSSGVSNQPQHF

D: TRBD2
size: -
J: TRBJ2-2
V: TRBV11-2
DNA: TGTGCCAGCAGCCCCCCCGGGAGGTTGAACACCGGGGAGCTGTTTTTT
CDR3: CASSPPGRLNTGELFF

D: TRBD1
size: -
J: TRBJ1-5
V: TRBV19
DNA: TGTGCCAGTAGTATGGGACAGGGGATTCCCCGGCCCCAGCATTTT
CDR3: CASSMGQGIPRPQHF

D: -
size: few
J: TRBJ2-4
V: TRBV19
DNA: TGTGCCAGTAGTCAAGCGAGCCTGGCCAAAAACATTCAGTACTTC
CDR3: CASSQASLAKNIQYF

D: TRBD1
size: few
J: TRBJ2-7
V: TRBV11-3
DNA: TGTGCCAGCAGCCCCCGGGACAGTGACTACGAGCAGTACTTC
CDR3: CASSPRDSDYEQYF

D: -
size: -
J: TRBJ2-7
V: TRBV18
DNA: TGTGCCAGCTCACCGGGTGGGGCCGAGCAGTACTTC
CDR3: CASSPGGAEQYF

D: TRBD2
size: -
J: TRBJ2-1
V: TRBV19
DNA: TGTGCCAGTAGTGGCGGGAGAACCGCCAATGAGCAGTTCTTC
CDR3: CASSGGRTANEQFF

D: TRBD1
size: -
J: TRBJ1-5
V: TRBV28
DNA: TGTGCCAGCAGTTTAGACAGGGTCGGGCAGCCCCAGCATTTT
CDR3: CASSLDRVGQPQHF

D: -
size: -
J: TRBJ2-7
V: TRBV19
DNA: TGTGCCAGTAGTAGGTTAGCGGACGGGAGTCCCTACGAGCAGTACTTC
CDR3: CASSRLADGSPYEQYF

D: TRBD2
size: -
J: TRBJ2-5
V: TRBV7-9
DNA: TGTGCCAGCAGCCCCCGGGGATCCGCTAGCGGAGAGACCCAGTACTTC
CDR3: CASSPRGSASGETQYF

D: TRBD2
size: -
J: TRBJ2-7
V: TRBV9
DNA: TGTGCCAGCAGCGTAGGACTAGCGGGAGCCGGCGAGCAGTACTTC
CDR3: CASSVGLAGAGEQYF

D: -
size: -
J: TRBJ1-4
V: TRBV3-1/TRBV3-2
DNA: TGTGCCAGCAGCCAAGAATTTGGGAGGGGGAATCGTGAAAAACTGTTTTTT
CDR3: CASSQEFGRGNREKLFF

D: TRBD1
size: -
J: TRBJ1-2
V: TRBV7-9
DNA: TGTGCCAGCAGCGCCCGACAGGGAACGAAAGGCTATGGCTACACCTTC
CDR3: CASSARQGTKGYGYTF

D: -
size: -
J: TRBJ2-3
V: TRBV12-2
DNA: TGTGCAAGTCGCTTAGCCGGTGGAGGGTTGGGAGATACGCAGTATTTT
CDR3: CASRLAGGGLGDTQYF

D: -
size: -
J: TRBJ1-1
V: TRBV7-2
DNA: TGTGCCAGCAGCTTGTCACAGGGAGCTGAAGCTTTCTTT
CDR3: CASSLSQGAEAFF

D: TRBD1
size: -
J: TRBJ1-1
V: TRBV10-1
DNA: TGCGCCAGCAGGGACAGGCCGAACACTGAAGCTTTCTTT
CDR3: CASRDRPNTEAFF

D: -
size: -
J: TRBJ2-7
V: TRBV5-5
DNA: TGTGCCAGCAGCTTAACGGGACATCCAAACGAGCAGTACTTC
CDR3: CASSLTGHPNEQYF

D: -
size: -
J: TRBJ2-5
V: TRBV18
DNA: TGTGCCAGCTCCCGCGCCTATGAAGAGACCCAGTACTTC
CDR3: CASSRAYEETQYF

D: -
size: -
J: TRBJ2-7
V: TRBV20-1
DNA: TGCAGTGCTAGTACACCTTCTTCGGGGGGCGCGGGGAACGAGCAGTACTTC
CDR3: CSASTPSSGGAGNEQYF

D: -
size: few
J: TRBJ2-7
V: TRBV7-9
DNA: TGTGCCAGCAGCTCCACCTACGAGCAGTACTTC
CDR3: CASSSTYEQYF

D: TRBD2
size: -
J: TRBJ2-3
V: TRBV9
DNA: TGTGCCAGCAGCCTAACTAGCGGGCAGGGAGATACGCAGTATTTT
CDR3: CASSLTSGQGDTQYF

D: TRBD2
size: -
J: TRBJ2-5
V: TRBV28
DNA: TGTGCCAGCAGCCCCCCAGCGGGAGGTTTGGAGACCCAGTACTTC
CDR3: CASSPPAGGLETQYF

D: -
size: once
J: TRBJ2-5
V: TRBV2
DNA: TGTGCCAGCAGCCTCGGGACTCCCGGAGAGACCCAGTACTTC
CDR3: CASSLGTPGETQYF

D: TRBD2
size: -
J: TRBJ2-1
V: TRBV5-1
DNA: TGCGCCAGCAGCTTGAGGGCGGGAGGGACCTACAATGAGCAGTTCTTC
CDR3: CASSLRAGGTYNEQFF

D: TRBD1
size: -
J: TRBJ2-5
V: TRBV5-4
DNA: TGTGCCAGCAGCTTGGAGCGGACAGGGGGGGAGACCCAGTACTTC
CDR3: CASSLERTGGETQYF

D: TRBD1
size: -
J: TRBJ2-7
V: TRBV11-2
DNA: TGTGCCAGCAGCGGGGACAGGGGATATGAGCAGTACTTC
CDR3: CASSGDRGYEQYF

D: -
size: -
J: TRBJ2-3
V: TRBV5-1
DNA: TGCGCCAGCAGCTTGGGGACAGCAGCTAGCACAGATACGCAGTATTTT
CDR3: CASSLGTAASTDTQYF